This T cell receptor (beta chain) comes out of a study of cytomegalovirus exposure and HLA in healthy donors. Study observations and caveats: A prior analysis recorded that most TCR beta V segments were productive about 90% or about 30% of the time. The analysis excluded some indistinguishable V segments, including TRBV6-2 and TRBV6-3. Most TCR sequences were rare, but some public TCRs occurred in many donors.

This clone was seen a single time. Its matching antigen is unknown. PCR amplification relied on 60 Vbeta primers (plus 13 Jbeta primers). Clones were read by immunoSEQ multiplex PCR, and TCRdb kept only the in-frame ones, dropping some. This sample has roughly 93,000 clones; around three quarters occur once, and the top ten carry about 0.53%. CDR3 size: 17 residues. Specimen: PBMCs. This chain uses TRBV21-1 with TRBJ2-5; TRBD2, the table's D call, lacks a check against the DNA. TRBV21-1 is labeled a pseudogene. The TCR originated in a man aged 30-40 years in good health and CMV-seronegative. CDR3 nucleotide sequence: TGTGCCAGCAGCAAAGACAGGGAGACTAGCGGGAGTCGGACCCAGTACTTC. Amino acids: CASSKDRETSGSRTQYF.